The rows below give T cell receptor beta chains drawn from one sample of a study of Graves' ophthalmopathy and Graves' hyperthyroidism. TCRdb passed the multiplex PCR reads through MiXCR, listing each CDR3 protein once. Among 660,000 or so distinct CDR3 sequences, roughly 41% were seen once, and the ten largest hold more than 2.5%. The specimen sequenced was peripheral blood. The receptors were sampled from an adult man with Graves' ophthalmopathy. The CDR3 runs from the conserved cysteine through the conserved F or W. Fields, in order: V gene, J gene, clone size, D gene, CDR3 protein, CDR3 DNA. D genes are given only for firm matches. A row's size may be missing; if present it is once, few, many or a size class.

V: TRBV6-5
J: TRBJ2-7
size: few
D: TRBD2
CDR3: CASSYSGSPGEQYF
DNA: TGTGCCAGCAGTTATAGCGGGAGCCCGGGAGAGCAGTACTTC

V: TRBV10-3
J: TRBJ2-2
size: .
D: TRBD1
CDR3: CAISDWTGNTGGLFF
DNA: TGTGCCATCAGTGACTGGACAGGGAACACCGGGGGGCTGTTTTTT

V: TRBV7-3
J: TRBJ2-5
size: many
D: .
CDR3: CASSLTGLARETQYF
DNA: TGTGCCAGCAGCTTAACCGGGCTAGCCAGGGAGACCCAGTACTTC

V: TRBV10-3
J: TRBJ2-7
size: many
D: TRBD1
CDR3: CAAEGQSTYEQYF
DNA: TGTGCCGCAGAGGGACAGAGTACCTACGAGCAGTACTTC

V: TRBV6-1
J: TRBJ1-2
size: .
D: TRBD1
CDR3: CASSARDRGSYGYTF
DNA: TGTGCCAGCAGTGCCCGGGACAGGGGGTCCTATGGCTACACCTTC

V: TRBV29-1
J: TRBJ2-7
size: .
D: TRBD1
CDR3: CSPGGSSYEQYF
DNA: TGCAGCCCAGGGGGAAGCTCCTACGAGCAGTACTTC

V: TRBV4-3
J: TRBJ2-7
size: .
D: .
CDR3: CASSQDAVDTSYEQYF
DNA: TGCGCCAGCAGCCAAGATGCTGTTGACACCTCCTACGAGCAGTACTTC

V: TRBV20-1
J: TRBJ1-1
size: many
D: TRBD1
CDR3: CSARPIDRDTVNTEAFF
DNA: TGCAGTGCTAGACCAATCGACAGGGATACGGTGAACACTGAAGCTTTCTTT

V: TRBV5-1
J: TRBJ2-7
size: many
D: .
CDR3: CASSSGSAYYEQYF
DNA: TGCGCCAGCAGCAGCGGGTCAGCGTACTACGAGCAGTACTTC

V: TRBV10-3
J: TRBJ1-2
size: .
D: .
CDR3: CAISESVGGPGARTF
DNA: TGTGCCATCAGTGAGTCAGTTGGAGGACCGGGAGCACGCACCTTC

V: TRBV4-1
J: TRBJ1-5
size: few
D: .
CDR3: CASSPGGGPNQPQHF
DNA: TGCGCCAGCAGCCCCGGCGGGGGGCCCAATCAGCCCCAGCATTTT

V: TRBV6-5
J: TRBJ1-5
size: many
D: TRBD1
CDR3: CASSGTGGQPQHF
DNA: TGTGCCAGCAGTGGGACAGGGGGTCAGCCCCAGCATTTT

V: TRBV5-1
J: TRBJ1-2
size: .
D: TRBD1
CDR3: CASSVAPTRLRQGDYGYTF
DNA: TGCGCCAGCAGCGTTGCCCCCACGCGGTTGCGACAGGGGGACTATGGCTACACCTTC

V: TRBV19
J: TRBJ2-5
size: many
D: TRBD2
CDR3: CASSMLGLAGGSQETQYF
DNA: TGTGCCAGTAGTATGCTGGGACTAGCGGGAGGGTCTCAAGAGACCCAGTACTTC

V: TRBV12-3/TRBV12-4
J: TRBJ1-1
size: many
D: .
CDR3: CATGQRGVNTEAFF
DNA: TGTGCCACCGGACAGCGAGGTGTGAACACTGAAGCTTTCTTT

V: TRBV6-6
J: TRBJ1-1
size: .
D: .
CDR3: CASSIQASNTEAFF
DNA: TGTGCCAGCAGTATCCAGGCTTCGAACACTGAAGCTTTCTTT

V: TRBV7-2
J: TRBJ2-1
size: .
D: TRBD2
CDR3: CAGSLRSGGSDEQFF
DNA: TGTGCCGGCAGCTTAAGGAGCGGGGGATCGGATGAGCAGTTCTTC

V: TRBV15
J: TRBJ2-7
size: .
D: .
CDR3: CATSRRGQLYEQYF
DNA: TGTGCCACCAGCAGACGGGGCCAACTCTACGAGCAGTACTTC

V: TRBV20-1
J: TRBJ2-6
size: many
D: TRBD1
CDR3: CSAGTGWANVLTF
DNA: TGCAGTGCCGGGACAGGGTGGGCCAACGTCCTGACTTTC

V: TRBV5-1
J: TRBJ2-7
size: many
D: TRBD2
CDR3: CASSLVSSSGSFEQYF
DNA: TGCGCCAGCAGCTTGGTATCTTCTAGCGGGAGTTTCGAGCAGTACTTC

V: TRBV7-9
J: TRBJ1-6
size: .
D: .
CDR3: CASRQTGHDSPLHF
DNA: TGTGCCAGCAGACAAACAGGGCATGATTCACCCCTCCACTTT

V: TRBV29-1
J: TRBJ2-5
size: .
D: TRBD1
CDR3: CSVQDREETQYF
DNA: TGCAGCGTCCAGGACAGGGAAGAGACCCAGTACTTC

V: TRBV7-8
J: TRBJ2-1
size: few
D: TRBD2
CDR3: CASSSIASGLLHEQFF
DNA: TGTGCCAGCAGCTCGATCGCTAGCGGCCTCCTGCATGAGCAGTTCTTC

V: TRBV12-3/TRBV12-4
J: TRBJ2-7
size: many
D: .
CDR3: CASSLAVGSYEQYF
DNA: TGTGCCAGCAGTTTAGCGGTGGGGTCCTACGAGCAGTACTTC

V: TRBV6-4
J: TRBJ1-1
size: many
D: .
CDR3: CASRKQGNTEAFF
DNA: TGTGCCAGCAGGAAACAGGGGAACACTGAAGCTTTCTTT

V: TRBV29-1
J: TRBJ2-5
size: few
D: .
CDR3: CSVGAEETQYF
DNA: TGCAGCGTTGGGGCGGAAGAGACCCAGTACTTC

V: TRBV11-2
J: TRBJ2-2
size: many
D: .
CDR3: CASSQLRGPRSGELFF
DNA: TGTGCCAGCAGCCAACTCAGGGGCCCAAGGTCCGGGGAGCTGTTTTTT

V: TRBV12-3/TRBV12-4
J: TRBJ2-7
size: few
D: TRBD2
CDR3: CASSFSLAGGSYEQYF
DNA: TGTGCCAGCAGTTTCTCTCTTGCGGGAGGGTCCTACGAGCAGTACTTC

V: TRBV10-3
J: TRBJ1-2
size: .
D: .
CDR3: CASSYSDGVNYGYTF
DNA: TGTGCCAGCAGTTACTCGGACGGAGTTAACTATGGCTACACCTTC

V: TRBV6-6
J: TRBJ1-2
size: many
D: TRBD1
CDR3: CASSYSQPGQGFGYTF
DNA: TGTGCCAGCAGTTACTCTCAACCGGGACAGGGATTTGGCTACACCTTC

V: TRBV7-9
J: TRBJ2-5
size: .
D: TRBD1
CDR3: CASSGNRGQETQYF
DNA: TGTGCCAGCAGCGGAAACAGGGGTCAAGAGACCCAGTACTTC

V: TRBV14
J: TRBJ1-3
size: .
D: .
CDR3: CASSQEQGASSGNTIYF
DNA: TGTGCCAGCAGCCAAGAGCAAGGGGCGTCCTCTGGAAACACCATATATTTT

V: TRBV29-1
J: TRBJ2-7
size: .
D: .
CDR3: CSVGSSYEQYF
DNA: TGCAGCGTTGGCTCATCCTACGAGCAGTACTTC

V: TRBV10-2
J: TRBJ2-3
size: .
D: .
CDR3: CASILRDSTDTQYF
DNA: TGCGCCAGCATTCTTAGGGACAGCACAGATACGCAGTATTTT

V: TRBV9
J: TRBJ2-2
size: .
D: .
CDR3: CASSPANPNTGELFF
DNA: TGTGCCAGCAGCCCCGCGAATCCGAACACCGGGGAGCTGTTTTTT

V: TRBV20-1
J: TRBJ2-5
size: few
D: TRBD2
CDR3: CSATRTSGGKQETQYF
DNA: TGCAGTGCAACAAGGACTAGCGGGGGTAAACAAGAGACCCAGTACTTC

V: TRBV3-1
J: TRBJ1-2
size: many
D: .
CDR3: CASSQDLGQGYGYTF
DNA: TGTGCCAGCAGCCAAGATCTTGGCCAGGGTTATGGCTACACCTTC

V: TRBV2
J: TRBJ2-7
size: many
D: .
CDR3: CASRITGTSTYEQYF
DNA: TGTGCCAGCAGAATTACAGGGACATCAACCTACGAGCAGTACTTC

V: TRBV19
J: TRBJ2-3
size: .
D: .
CDR3: CASSIAIEGTQYF
DNA: TGTGCCAGTAGTATAGCGATCGAGGGGACGCAGTATTTT

V: TRBV29-1
J: TRBJ2-5
size: many
D: TRBD2
CDR3: CSVEGLATGETQYF
DNA: TGCAGCGTGGAGGGACTAGCAACTGGGGAGACCCAGTACTTC

V: TRBV12-3/TRBV12-4
J: TRBJ2-7
size: .
D: TRBD2
CDR3: CASSPLAGRSSYEQYF
DNA: TGTGCCAGCAGTCCCTTAGCGGGAAGGAGCTCCTACGAGCAGTACTTC

V: TRBV5-1
J: TRBJ1-1
size: .
D: TRBD1
CDR3: CASREGAENTEAFF
DNA: TGCGCCAGCAGGGAGGGGGCCGAGAACACTGAAGCTTTCTTT

V: TRBV9
J: TRBJ2-6
size: many
D: TRBD2
CDR3: CASRKSGGVSGANVLTF
DNA: TGTGCCAGCCGCAAAAGCGGGGGGGTCTCTGGGGCCAACGTCCTGACTTTC

V: TRBV7-2
J: TRBJ2-7
size: few
D: .
CDR3: CASSPFHEQYF
DNA: TGTGCCAGCAGCCCCTTTCACGAGCAGTACTTC

V: TRBV2
J: TRBJ2-7
size: few
D: .
CDR3: CASSPLPRTAPYEQYF
DNA: TGTGCCAGCAGCCCACTCCCCCGGACAGCCCCCTACGAGCAGTACTTC

V: TRBV5-1
J: TRBJ1-4
size: many
D: .
CDR3: CASSPVRPNEKLFF
DNA: TGCGCCAGCAGCCCCGTAAGGCCTAATGAAAAACTGTTTTTT

V: TRBV7-3
J: TRBJ2-7
size: .
D: .
CDR3: CASSLASTGEQYF
DNA: TGCGCCAGCAGCTTGGCAAGCACCGGGGAGCAGTACTTC

V: TRBV10-3
J: TRBJ1-5
size: many
D: .
CDR3: CAISGGNRNQPQHF
DNA: TGTGCCATCAGTGGGGGCAATCGCAATCAGCCCCAGCATTTT